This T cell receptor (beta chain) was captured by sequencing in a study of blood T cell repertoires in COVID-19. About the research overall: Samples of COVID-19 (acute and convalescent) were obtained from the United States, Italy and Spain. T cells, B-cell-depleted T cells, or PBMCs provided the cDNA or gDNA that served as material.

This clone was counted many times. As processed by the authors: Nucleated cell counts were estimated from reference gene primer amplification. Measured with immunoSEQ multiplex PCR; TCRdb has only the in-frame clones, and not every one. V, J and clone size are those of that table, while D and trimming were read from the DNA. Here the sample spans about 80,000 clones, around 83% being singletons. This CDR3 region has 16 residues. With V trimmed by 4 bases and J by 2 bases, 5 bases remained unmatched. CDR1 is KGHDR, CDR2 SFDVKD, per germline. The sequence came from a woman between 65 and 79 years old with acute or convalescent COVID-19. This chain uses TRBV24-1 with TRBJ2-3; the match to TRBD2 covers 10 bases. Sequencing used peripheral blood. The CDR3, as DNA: TGTGCCACCAGTGACGCTAGCGGGGGACTCACAGATACGCAGTATTTT. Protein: CATSDASGGLTDTQYF.